This T cell receptor (beta chain) originates from a study of blood T cell repertoires in COVID-19. Turning to the study itself: There were acute and convalescent COVID-19 samples, and they came from the United States, Italy and Spain. PBMCs, B-cell-depleted T cells, or T cells were the source of the cDNA or gDNA that made up the material.

This clone appeared a few times. The CDR3 is 15 residues long. V lost 6 bases, J lost 4 bases, and 8 bases stayed unmatched. Germline loops: CDR1 MNHEY, CDR2 SMNVEV (reference sequence). In the source study's methods: Counts of nucleated cells, estimated from reference gene primer amplification, were obtained. Produced via immunoSEQ multiplex PCR; TCRdb's table is partial and in-frame only. That table furnishes V, J and clone size, whereas the DNA furnished D and trimming. This table holds roughly 50,000 clones, 65% to 90% found once. The chain combines TRBV27 with TRBJ1-5; 8 nucleotides match TRBD1. Sequencing was performed on peripheral blood. The receptor's source is a man in his 70s with acute or convalescent COVID-19. The CDR3, as DNA: TGTGCCAGCAGGCGGACAGGGTTTCGGAATCAGCCCCAGCATTTT. Protein: CASRRTGFRNQPQHF.